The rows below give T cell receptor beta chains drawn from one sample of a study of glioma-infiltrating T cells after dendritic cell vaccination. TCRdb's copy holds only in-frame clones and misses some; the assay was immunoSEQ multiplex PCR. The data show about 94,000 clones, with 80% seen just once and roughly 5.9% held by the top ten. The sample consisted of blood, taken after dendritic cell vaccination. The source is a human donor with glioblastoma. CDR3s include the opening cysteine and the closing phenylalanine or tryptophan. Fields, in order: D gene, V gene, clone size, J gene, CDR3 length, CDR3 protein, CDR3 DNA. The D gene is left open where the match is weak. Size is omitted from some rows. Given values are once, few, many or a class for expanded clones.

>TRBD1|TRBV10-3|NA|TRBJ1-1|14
CAISPGQMNTEAFF
TGTGCCATCAGCCCGGGACAGATGAACACTGAAGCTTTCTTT
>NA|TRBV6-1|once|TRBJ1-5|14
CASSITGRDQPQHF
TGTGCCAGCAGTATAACAGGGCGTGATCAGCCCCAGCATTTT
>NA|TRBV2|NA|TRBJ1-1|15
CASSEKRGLGTEAFF
TGTGCCAGCAGTGAAAAACGGGGGTTGGGCACTGAAGCTTTCTTT
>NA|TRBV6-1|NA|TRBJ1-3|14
CASSIGEVGNTIYF
TGTGCCAGCAGTATAGGGGAGGTTGGAAACACCATATATTTT
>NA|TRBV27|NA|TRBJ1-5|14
CASSFDRFNQPQHF
TGTGCCAGCAGTTTCGACAGGTTCAATCAGCCCCAGCATTTT
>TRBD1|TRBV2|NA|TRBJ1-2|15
CAGTSRAGGVYGYTF
TGTGCCGGTACAAGTAGGGCAGGGGGCGTCTATGGCTACACCTTC
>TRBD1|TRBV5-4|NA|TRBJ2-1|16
CASSYSGTGDHNEQFF
TGTGCCAGCAGCTACTCCGGGACAGGGGATCACAATGAGCAGTTCTTC
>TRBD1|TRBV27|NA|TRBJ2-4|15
CATRGTGVRKNIQYF
TGTGCCACCAGGGGGACAGGGGTAAGGAAAAACATTCAGTACTTC
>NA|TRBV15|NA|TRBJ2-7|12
CATSRDSYEQYF
TGTGCCACCAGCAGAGATTCCTACGAGCAGTACTTC
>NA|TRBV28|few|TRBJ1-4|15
CASSRGGAVNEKLFF
TGTGCCAGCAGCCGAGGGGGGGCTGTTAATGAAAAACTGTTTTTT
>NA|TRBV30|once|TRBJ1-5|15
CAWSVGTASNQPQHF
TGTGCCTGGAGTGTTGGGACTGCTAGCAATCAGCCCCAGCATTTT
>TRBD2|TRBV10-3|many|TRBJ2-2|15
CAISGKTSSTGELFF
TGTGCCATCAGTGGGAAGACTAGCAGCACCGGGGAGCTGTTTTTT
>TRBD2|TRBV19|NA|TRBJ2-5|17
CASSIGLAGQFQETQYF
TGTGCCAGTAGTATCGGACTAGCGGGTCAATTCCAAGAGACCCAGTACTTC
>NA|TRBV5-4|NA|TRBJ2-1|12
CASSLALREQFF
TGTGCCAGCAGCTTGGCCCTCCGTGAGCAGTTCTTC
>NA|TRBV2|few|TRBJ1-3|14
CASSDSGWGNTIYF
TGTGCCAGCAGCGACTCAGGGTGGGGAAACACCATATATTTT
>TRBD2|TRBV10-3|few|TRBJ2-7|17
CAINTGTSGDHYYEQYF
TGTGCCATCAATACCGGGACTAGCGGGGACCATTACTACGAGCAGTACTTC
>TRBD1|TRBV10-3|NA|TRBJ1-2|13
CAIRGQGNYGYTF
TGTGCCATCAGGGGACAGGGGAACTATGGCTACACCTTC
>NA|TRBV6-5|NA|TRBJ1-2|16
CASSYTQGGAAYGYTF
TGTGCCAGCAGTTACACGCAAGGGGGGGCAGCCTATGGCTACACCTTC
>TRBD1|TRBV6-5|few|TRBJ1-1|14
CASSYNRGDTEAFF
TGTGCCAGCAGTTACAACAGGGGGGACACTGAAGCTTTCTTT
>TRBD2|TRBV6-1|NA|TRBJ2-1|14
CASRRGGSGDEQFF
TGTGCCAGCCGGCGGGGGGGCTCGGGTGATGAGCAGTTCTTC
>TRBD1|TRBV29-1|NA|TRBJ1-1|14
CSVKRQGSNTEAFF
TGCAGCGTGAAACGACAGGGCTCGAACACTGAAGCTTTCTTT
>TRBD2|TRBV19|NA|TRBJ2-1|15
CASSISGGAWDEQFF
TGTGCCAGTAGTATTAGCGGGGGGGCGTGGGATGAGCAGTTCTTC
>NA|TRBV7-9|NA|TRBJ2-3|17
CASSLGSPGTLGDTQYF
TGTGCCAGCAGCTTAGGGTCCCCGGGTACTCTAGGAGATACGCAGTATTTT
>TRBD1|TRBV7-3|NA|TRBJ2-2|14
CASSFQQGAGELFF
TGTGCCAGCAGCTTCCAACAGGGGGCCGGGGAGCTGTTTTTT
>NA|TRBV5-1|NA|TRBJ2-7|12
CASSFPGTEQYF
TGCGCCAGCAGCTTTCCAGGTACCGAGCAGTACTTC